One T cell receptor beta chain is described in this entry. Germline loops: CDR1 SGHRS, CDR2 YFSETQ. The trim removed 0 bases at V and 8 bases at J, leaving 8 bases unmatched. The CDR3 runs to 15 residues. The assay was immunoSEQ multiplex PCR, and TCRdb's table has in-frame clones only and misses some. The sample has tens of thousands of clones, 70% to 90% seen once. This entry belongs to a study of Tregs in tolerant kidney transplant recipients. Mixed chimerism was transient after nonmyeloablative marrow transplants from related graft donors. The material was CD4+ T cells from blood (PBMCs), obtained 6 months after the transplant. The V call is TRBV5-1, the J call TRBJ1-1, with 9 bases lining up with TRBD1. The receptor was derived from a human patient who received a combined kidney and bone marrow transplant. Some T cells may be graft donor cells. The CDR3 DNA sequence: TGCGCCAGCAGCTTGGTTGTTGGTACAGGGGGCGAAGCTTTCTTT. As protein: CASSLVVGTGGEAFF.